A selection of T cell receptor beta chains follows, all from one sample in a study of blood T cell repertoires in COVID-19. Repertoires were generated with immunoSEQ multiplex PCR, while TCRdb's copy carries only in-frame clones and drops some. The data contain about 350,000 clones, about 90% of them singletons. The sample taken for sequencing was PBMCs or T cells enriched from blood (not recorded which). Source of these receptors: a woman aged 25 to 45 who had been exposed to COVID-19. CDR3s include the opening cysteine and the closing phenylalanine or tryptophan. Fields, in order: clone size, D gene, J gene, V gene, CDR3 protein, CDR3 DNA. A D gene is named only where the DNA matches it firmly. Clone size is stated in some rows and not others, as once, few, many or a class when expanded.

>.|TRBD2|TRBJ2-2|TRBV5-1
CASSLVTSGLTGELFF
TGCGCCAGCAGCTTGGTTACTAGCGGGCTCACCGGGGAGCTGTTTTTT
>.|.|TRBJ1-2|TRBV28
CASSRVINTYLGYTF
TGTGCCAGCAGTCGAGTCATAAATACCTACTTAGGCTACACCTTC
>.|.|TRBJ2-7|TRBV5-1
CASSWTMGQGNVGTSGWNSYEQYF
TGCGCCAGCAGCTGGACAATGGGACAGGGCAACGTCGGAACTAGCGGGTGGAATTCCTACGAGCAGTACTTC
>.|TRBD1|TRBJ1-1|TRBV4-2
CASSQGTGGGTEAFF
TGTGCCAGCAGCCAAGGGACAGGGGGCGGGACTGAAGCTTTCTTT
>.|.|TRBJ1-6|TRBV30
CAWTSPGVNSPLHF
TGTGCCTGGACCTCACCGGGGGTTAATTCACCCCTCCACTTT
>few|.|TRBJ2-7|TRBV30
CAWRDNYEQYF
TGTGCCTGGAGGGACAACTACGAGCAGTACTTC
>.|.|TRBJ2-7|TRBV12-3/TRBV12-4
CASSLGQGKYF
TGTGCCAGCAGTTTAGGGCAGGGGAAGTACTTC
>.|TRBD2|TRBJ2-7|TRBV5-5
CASSLLGTSGSYEQYF
TGTGCCAGCAGCTTGCTCGGGACTAGCGGTTCCTACGAGCAGTACTTC
>.|TRBD1|TRBJ2-3|TRBV6-5
CASSYSGQSKTDTQYF
TGTGCCAGCAGTTACTCGGGACAGAGCAAGACAGATACGCAGTATTTT
>.|.|TRBJ2-1|TRBV12-3/TRBV12-4
CASRPQGGEQFF
TGTGCCAGCAGGCCACAGGGCGGTGAGCAGTTCTTC
>.|.|TRBJ2-1|TRBV7-3
CASSRYRGEQFF
TGTGCCAGCAGCCGGTATCGGGGGGAGCAGTTCTTC
>.|.|TRBJ2-7|TRBV4-1
CASSPQGTEQYF
TGCGCCAGCAGCCCCCAGGGAACTGAGCAGTACTTC
>.|TRBD1|TRBJ1-5|TRBV10-1
CASGRDRGLQVQPQHF
TGCGCCAGCGGCCGGGACAGGGGGCTTCAAGTTCAGCCCCAGCATTTT
>.|.|TRBJ2-5|TRBV10-3
CAISGGWETQYF
TGTGCCATCAGTGGGGGCTGGGAGACCCAGTACTTC
>.|TRBD1|TRBJ2-3|TRBV9
CASSVGQGADTQYF
TGTGCCAGCAGCGTAGGACAGGGGGCAGATACGCAGTATTTT
>.|.|TRBJ1-4|TRBV25-1
CASSEYGGEKLFF
TGTGCCAGCAGTGAATATGGCGGGGAAAAACTGTTTTTT
>.|.|TRBJ1-1|TRBV7-2
CASSLGGGTEAFF
TGTGCCAGCAGCTTAGGTGGCGGCACTGAAGCTTTCTTT
>.|.|TRBJ1-5|TRBV27
CASSLFRGEGQPQHF
TGTGCCAGCAGTTTATTCAGGGGTGAGGGTCAGCCCCAGCATTTT
>.|.|TRBJ2-1|TRBV27
CASGTLGYYNEQFF
TGTGCCAGCGGTACACTAGGGTATTACAATGAGCAGTTCTTC
>.|.|TRBJ1-5|TRBV27
CASSPNRTPSNQPQHF
TGTGCCAGCAGTCCAAACAGGACCCCTAGCAATCAGCCCCAGCATTTT
>.|.|TRBJ1-2|TRBV5-1
CASSLATSNYGYTF
TGCGCCAGCAGCTTGGCAACTTCTAACTATGGCTACACCTTC
>once|.|TRBJ1-6|TRBV18
CASSPRRISSYNSPLHF
TGTGCCAGCTCACCACGAAGAATCAGCTCCTATAATTCACCCCTCCACTTT
>.|.|TRBJ1-4|TRBV16
CASSHATGLPTNEKLFF
TGTGCCAGCAGCCACGCAACAGGTCTCCCAACTAATGAAAAACTGTTTTTT
>.|TRBD1|TRBJ2-7|TRBV5-6
CASNEETGTGPYEQYF
TGTGCCAGCAACGAAGAGACCGGGACAGGGCCCTACGAGCAGTACTTC
>.|.|TRBJ2-2|TRBV15
CATGGPRGELFF
TGTGCCACCGGGGGCCCTAGGGGGGAGCTGTTTTTT
>.|TRBD1|TRBJ1-5|TRBV2
CASQYRGGGNQPQHF
TGTGCCAGCCAGTACAGGGGCGGTGGCAATCAGCCCCAGCATTTT
>.|TRBD2|TRBJ2-3|TRBV6-6
CASRPLAGGTDTQYF
TGTGCCAGCAGACCCCTAGCGGGAGGCACAGATACGCAGTATTTT
>.|.|TRBJ2-5|TRBV19
CASSPRENKQETQYF
TGTGCCAGTAGTCCTCGGGAAAACAAACAAGAGACCCAGTACTTC
>few|TRBD1|TRBJ1-2|TRBV7-6
CASSPQGIRGYTF
TGTGCCAGCAGCCCACAGGGGATACGGGGCTACACCTTC
>.|.|TRBJ2-6|TRBV2
CASSEGGAGANVLTF
TGTGCCAGCAGTGAAGGGGGCGCTGGGGCCAACGTCCTGACTTTC
>.|TRBD1|TRBJ1-5|TRBV7-8
CASSWDRANQPQHF
TGTGCCAGCAGCTGGGACAGAGCTAATCAGCCCCAGCATTTT
>.|.|TRBJ2-7|TRBV6-5
CASSKTGLEQYF
TGTGCCAGCAGTAAGACAGGTCTCGAGCAGTACTTC
>.|TRBD1|TRBJ1-5|TRBV5-7
CARPWTGESQPQHF
TGTGCCAGACCATGGACAGGGGAGAGTCAGCCCCAGCATTTT
>.|TRBD1|TRBJ1-6|TRBV11-2
CASSQPPAGGNSPLHF
TGTGCCAGCAGCCAACCTCCTGCAGGGGGCAATTCACCCCTCCACTTT
>.|TRBD2|TRBJ2-2|TRBV29-1
CSVSQTSGSLTGELFF
TGCAGCGTTTCTCAGACTAGCGGGAGCCTCACCGGGGAGCTGTTTTTT
>.|TRBD2|TRBJ2-7|TRBV6-5
CASSYSALAGSYEQYF
TGTGCCAGCAGTTACTCGGCCCTAGCGGGCTCCTACGAGCAGTACTTC
>.|.|TRBJ2-1|TRBV3-1/TRBV3-2
CASSQGTGQLIINEQFF
TGTGCCAGCAGCCAAGGAACCGGACAGCTTATAATCAATGAGCAGTTCTTC
>.|TRBD2|TRBJ2-3|TRBV19
CASSIWLAESTDTQYF
TGTGCCAGTAGTATTTGGCTAGCGGAAAGCACAGATACGCAGTATTTT
>.|.|TRBJ2-1|TRBV3-1/TRBV3-2
CASSQDFREHNEQFF
TGTGCCAGCAGCCAAGATTTTCGGGAACACAATGAGCAGTTCTTC
>.|TRBD2|TRBJ2-7|TRBV7-6
CASSLARGLAGEFEQYF
TGTGCCAGCAGCTTAGCGCGGGGGCTAGCGGGAGAGTTCGAGCAGTACTTC
>.|TRBD2|TRBJ2-2|TRBV5-1
CASMIPKASGTVWDTGELFF
TGCGCCAGCATGATACCGAAGGCTAGCGGGACGGTATGGGACACCGGGGAGCTGTTTTTT
>.|TRBD1|TRBJ1-2|TRBV10-3
CAIRGQQTEGYTF
TGTGCCATCAGGGGACAGCAAACGGAAGGCTACACCTTC
>.|.|TRBJ2-5|TRBV5-1
CASSSTVSQETQYF
TGCGCCAGCAGCTCCACGGTGAGCCAAGAGACCCAGTACTTC
>.|TRBD1|TRBJ1-4|TRBV29-1
CSADRGRGEKLFF
TGCAGCGCCGACAGGGGGCGGGGTGAAAAACTGTTTTTT
>few|.|TRBJ2-7|TRBV11-1
CASSQSRESHYEQYF
TGTGCCAGCAGCCAGAGCCGGGAGTCCCATTACGAGCAGTACTTC
>.|TRBD1|TRBJ1-3|TRBV9
CASSVEGQRGNTIYF
TGTGCCAGCAGCGTGGAGGGACAGCGAGGAAACACCATATATTTT
>.|TRBD1|TRBJ1-4|TRBV5-1
CASSWGQVNEKLFF
TGCGCCAGCAGCTGGGGACAGGTTAATGAAAAACTGTTTTTT
>.|TRBD2|TRBJ2-7|TRBV19
CATSGTSGSYEQYF
TGTGCCACCTCCGGGACTAGCGGCTCCTACGAGCAGTACTTC
>.|TRBD2|TRBJ2-5|TRBV3-1/TRBV3-2
CASSQEIGSGSDGETQYF
TGTGCCAGCAGCCAAGAGATAGGTAGCGGGAGCGACGGAGAGACCCAGTACTTC
>once|.|TRBJ1-5|TRBV3-1/TRBV3-2
CASSQAAPGDNQPQHF
TGTGCCAGCAGCCAAGCTGCCCCAGGGGATAATCAGCCCCAGCATTTT
>once|TRBD1|TRBJ2-3|TRBV27
CASSWTGPSTDTQYF
TGTGCCAGCAGTTGGACAGGGCCTAGCACAGATACGCAGTATTTT
>.|TRBD2|TRBJ2-1|TRBV9
CASSVEGPGLASSYNEQFF
TGTGCCAGCAGCGTAGAGGGACCGGGACTAGCGAGCTCCTACAATGAGCAGTTCTTC
>.|TRBD1|TRBJ2-6|TRBV5-5
CASSPYRTGGEGANVLTF
TGTGCCAGCAGCCCTTATCGGACAGGGGGCGAGGGGGCCAACGTCCTGACTTTC
>.|.|TRBJ1-3|TRBV6-5
CASTPDRSSGNTIYF
TGTGCCAGCACCCCCGACAGGAGCTCTGGAAACACCATATATTTT